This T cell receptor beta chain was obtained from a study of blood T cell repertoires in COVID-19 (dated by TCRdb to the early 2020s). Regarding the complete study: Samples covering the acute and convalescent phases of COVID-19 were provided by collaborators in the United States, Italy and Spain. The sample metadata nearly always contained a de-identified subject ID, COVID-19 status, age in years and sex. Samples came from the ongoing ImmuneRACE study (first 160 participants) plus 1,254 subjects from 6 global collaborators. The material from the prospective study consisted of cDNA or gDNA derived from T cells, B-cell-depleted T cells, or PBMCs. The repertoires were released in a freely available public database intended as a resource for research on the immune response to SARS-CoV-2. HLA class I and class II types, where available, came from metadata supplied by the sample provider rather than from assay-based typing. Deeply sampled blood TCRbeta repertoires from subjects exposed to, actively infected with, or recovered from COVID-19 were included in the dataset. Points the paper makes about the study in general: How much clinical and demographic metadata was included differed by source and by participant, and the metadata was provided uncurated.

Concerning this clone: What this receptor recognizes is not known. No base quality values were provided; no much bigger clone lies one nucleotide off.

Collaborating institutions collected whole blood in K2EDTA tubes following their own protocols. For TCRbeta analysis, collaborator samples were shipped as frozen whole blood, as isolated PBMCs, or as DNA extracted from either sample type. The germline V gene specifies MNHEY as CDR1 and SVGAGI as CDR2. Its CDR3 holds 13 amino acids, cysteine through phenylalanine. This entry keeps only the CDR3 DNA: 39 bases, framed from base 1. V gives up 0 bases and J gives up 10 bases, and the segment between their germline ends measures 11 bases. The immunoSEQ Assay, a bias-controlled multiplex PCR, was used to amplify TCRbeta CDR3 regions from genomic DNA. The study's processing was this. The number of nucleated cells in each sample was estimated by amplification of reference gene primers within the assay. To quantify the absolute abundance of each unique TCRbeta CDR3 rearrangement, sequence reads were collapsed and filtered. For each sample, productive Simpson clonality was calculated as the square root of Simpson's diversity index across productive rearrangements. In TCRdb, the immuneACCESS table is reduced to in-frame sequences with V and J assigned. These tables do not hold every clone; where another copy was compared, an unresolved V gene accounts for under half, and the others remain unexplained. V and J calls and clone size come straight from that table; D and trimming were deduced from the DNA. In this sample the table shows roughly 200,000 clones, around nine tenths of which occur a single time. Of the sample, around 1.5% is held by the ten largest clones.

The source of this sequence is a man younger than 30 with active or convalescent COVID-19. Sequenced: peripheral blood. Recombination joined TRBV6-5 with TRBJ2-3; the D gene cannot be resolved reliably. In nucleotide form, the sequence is TGTGCCAGCAGTTACTCGTACCCCCAGGCGCAGTATTTT. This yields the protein CASSYSYPQAQYF.